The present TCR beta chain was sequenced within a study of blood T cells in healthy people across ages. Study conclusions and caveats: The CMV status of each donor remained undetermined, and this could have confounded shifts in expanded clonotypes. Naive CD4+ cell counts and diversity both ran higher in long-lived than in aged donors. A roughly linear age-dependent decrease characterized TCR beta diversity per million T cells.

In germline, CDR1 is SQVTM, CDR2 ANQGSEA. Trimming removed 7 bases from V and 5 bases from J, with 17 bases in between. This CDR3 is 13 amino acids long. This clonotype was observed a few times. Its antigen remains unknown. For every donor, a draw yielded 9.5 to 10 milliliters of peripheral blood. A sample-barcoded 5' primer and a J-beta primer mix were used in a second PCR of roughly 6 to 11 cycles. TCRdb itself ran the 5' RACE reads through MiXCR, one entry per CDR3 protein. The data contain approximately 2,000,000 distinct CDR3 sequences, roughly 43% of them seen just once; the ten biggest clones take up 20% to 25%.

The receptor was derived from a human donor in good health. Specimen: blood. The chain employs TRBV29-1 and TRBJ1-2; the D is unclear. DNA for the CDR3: TGCAGCGCTCGTCGGAGGGAAGGATATGGCTACACCTTC. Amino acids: CSARRREGYGYTF.